One and the same sample provided the 30 T cell receptor beta chains below, sequenced in a study of T cell responses to AZD1222 COVID-19 vaccine. Libraries were prepared by immunoSEQ multiplex PCR; TCRdb keeps only in-frame clonotypes and omits some of them. The repertoire consists of roughly 150,000 clones, with 85% to 90% occurring once and the leading ten covering 3% to 4.5%. Specimen: peripheral blood, collected on day 0 of AZD1222 vaccination. The receptors originated from an adult in good health.

As regards this clone: Additional DNA sequences in this sample encode the identical CDR3. The rearrangement uses TRBV20-1 and TRBJ2-7; D may be TRBD2 (5 bases). The germline V gene encodes CDR1 DFQATT and CDR2 SNEGSKA (reference sequence). This CDR3 spans 10 amino acids. The CDR3 sequence is CSAGRYEQYF. In nucleotides, the CDR3 is TGCAGCGCGGGCCGGTACGAGCAGTACTTC.

This clone was found a few times. The genes are TRBV7-2 and TRBJ1-2; D possibly corresponds to TRBD1 (6 bases). The CDR3 covers 14 residues. Germline V gives CDR1 SGHTA, CDR2 FQGNSA. V dropped 5 bases and J dropped 5 bases, with 15 bases sitting between them. The CDR3 bases are TGTGCCAGCAGCCCGAGGACAGAACTTTATGGCTACACCTTC. This encodes CASSPRTELYGYTF.

This chain links TRBV30 with TRBJ1-3; no reliable D call. The V end lost 0 bases, the J end lost 2 bases, and 11 bases lay between the germline ends. Germline V lookup: CDR1 GTSNPN, CDR2 SVGIG (reference sequence). The CDR3 covers 15 residues. The CDR3 bases are TGTGCCTGGAGTGTAACTAGGAGGACTGGAAACACCATATATTTT. It translates to CAWSVTRRTGNTIYF.

J is TRBJ1-1 and V is TRBV19; 7 bases fit TRBD1. CDR3 size: 12 residues. Trimming at V came to 7 bases and at J to 3 bases, leaving 2 bases not matched to a gene. Germline V gene sequence: CDR1 LNHDA, CDR2 SQIVND (reference sequence). The CDR3 spells CASITGDTEAFF. CDR3 DNA sequence: TGTGCCAGTATTACAGGGGACACTGAAGCTTTCTTT.

The V gene is TRBV7-8, the J gene TRBJ2-3, with D perhaps TRBD2 (6 bases). Trimming took 3 bases from V and 3 from J, leaving 10 bases between them. There are 14 residues in the CDR3. The germline V gene encodes CDR1 SGHVS and CDR2 FQNEAQ. CDR3 in DNA: TGTGCCAGCAGCTTTACGGGAGCTACAGATACGCAGTATTTT. Protein: CASSFTGATDTQYF.

The J gene is TRBJ2-1, the V gene TRBV15; D is perhaps TRBD2 (5 bases). The V gene's germline CDR1 is LNHNV and CDR2 YYDKDF (reference sequence). V was clipped by 5 bases and J by 2 bases, with 13 bases between them. CDR3 length equals 15 residues. The CDR3 is CATSLPEGTYNEQFF. CDR3 sequence (DNA): TGTGCCACCAGCCTTCCAGAGGGAACCTACAATGAGCAGTTCTTC.

This chain joins TRBV19 and TRBJ2-1; 9 bases are a match to TRBD1. The CDR3 is 17 residues long. Germline V gene data show CDR1 as LNHDA and CDR2 as SQIVND (reference sequence). V gave up 4 bases and J gave up 0 bases; unmatched junction bases: 7. CDR3 in amino acids: CASSRAPGQGSYNEQFF. For the CDR3, the DNA is TGTGCCAGTAGTAGAGCACCGGGACAGGGCTCCTACAATGAGCAGTTCTTC.

V is TRBV30 and J is TRBJ2-5; TRBD1 aligns across 12 bases. V shed 2 bases and J 5 bases; nucleotides not matched to a gene: 3. The CDR3 length is 14 residues. Germline assignment: CDR1 GTSNPN and CDR2 SVGIG (reference sequence). CDR3 in amino acids: CAWSRDRGLETQYF. Written as DNA, the CDR3 is TGTGCCTGGAGTAGGGACAGGGGGCTTGAGACCCAGTACTTC.

This chain uses TRBV3-1 (or the pseudogene TRBV3-2) with TRBJ2-1; maybe TRBD2 (5 bases). Between the trimmed V and J ends, which lost 3 bases and 5 bases, there was a span of 8 bases. CDR1 and CDR2 (germline): LGHDT, YNNKEL (reference sequence). This CDR3 is 13 amino acids long. The CDR3, as DNA: TGTGCCAGCAGCCAGACGCGGGACAATGAGCAGTTCTTC. Amino acids: CASSQTRDNEQFF.

With respect to this clone: Relative to the germline gene, one junction end is altered; a read error may explain this. V and J are TRBV6-1 and TRBJ2-7, with 14 bases that match TRBD2. CDR3 length equals 14 residues. Germline V gene lookup returns CDR1 MNHNS and CDR2 SASEGT. The CDR3 bases are TGTGCCAGCAGAGAAGGACTAGCGGGAGGCCTGCAGTACTTC. Its protein is CASREGLAGGLQYF.

V is TRBV29-1 and J is TRBJ2-5; weak D call: TRBD2 (5 bases). The V gene lost 7 bases and the J gene lost 4 bases, with 13 bases spanning the gap. This CDR3 is 12 amino acids long. Germline V gives CDR1 SQVTM, CDR2 ANQGSEA. Written as DNA, the CDR3 is TGCAGCGCGGACTCACCGGGAGAGACCCAGTACTTC. Its protein is CSADSPGETQYF.

The J gene is TRBJ2-5, the V gene TRBV30; no clear D. The CDR3 runs to 11 residues. The germline CDR1 and CDR2 sequences are GTSNPN and SVGIG (reference sequence). With 3 bases removed from V and 4 bases from J, the gap between germline ends came to 6 bases. The CDR3 protein is CAWRLVETQYF. The CDR3 bases are TGTGCCTGGAGGCTAGTAGAGACCCAGTACTTC.

CDR3 protein: CASSLESGTGDHEQYF. As DNA, the CDR3 is TGTGCCAGCAGTCTAGAGTCCGGGACAGGGGACCACGAGCAGTACTTC. The J gene is TRBJ2-7, the V gene TRBV27; 10 bases agree with TRBD1. V was clipped by 5 bases and J by 5 bases; unmatched bases: 12. Looked up from germline, CDR1 is MNHEY and CDR2 is SMNVEV (reference sequence). CDR3 length: 16 residues.

V is TRBV3-1 (or the pseudogene TRBV3-2) and J is TRBJ2-7; no clear D gene. The germline V gene encodes CDR1 LGHDT and CDR2 YNNKEL (reference sequence). V was shortened by 1 base and J by 5 bases, with 3 bases between the two germline ends. The CDR3 extends over 11 amino acids. The CDR3 DNA reads TGTGCCAGCAGCCAAGGGAACGAGCAGTACTTC. The encoded protein is CASSQGNEQYF.

The chain links TRBV7-9 to TRBJ2-1; TRBD2 might be the D (5 bases). The CDR3 loop spans 11 amino acids. Trimming shortened V by 5 bases and J by 8 bases, and 7 bases separated the two germline ends. Germline V lookup: CDR1 SEHNR, CDR2 FQNEAQ (reference sequence). This CDR3 reads CASSLDYEQFF. The CDR3 DNA reads as TGTGCCAGCAGCCTGGACTATGAGCAGTTCTTC.

The V call is TRBV19, the J call TRBJ2-7; 8 bases map to TRBD1. Germline V lookup: CDR1 LNHDA, CDR2 SQIVND (reference sequence). The junction had 11 bases not matched to a gene; V was cut back by 4 bases and J by 6 bases. The CDR3 length is 15 residues. In DNA, the CDR3 is TGTGCCAGTAGTACCCACAGGGGGAGGATGGGCGAGCAGTACTTC. Residues: CASSTHRGRMGEQYF.

The chain uses TRBV27 and TRBJ2-7; 7 positions match TRBD1. Germline CDR1 is MNHEY and CDR2 is SMNVEV (reference sequence). This CDR3 is 14 amino acids long. Unmatched junction bases numbered 11, after V lost 5 bases and J lost 7 bases. The CDR3 nucleotides are TGTGCCAGCAGTCTAGGACCGACAGGGTGGGAGCAGTACTTC. Translated, it gives CASSLGPTGWEQYF.

The chain is built from TRBV30 and TRBJ1-1; D perhaps matches TRBD1 (5 bases). V dropped 4 bases and J dropped 5 bases, with 14 bases sitting between them. There are 13 residues in the CDR3. CDR1 and CDR2 (germline): GTSNPN, SVGIG (reference sequence). The CDR3: CAWIRTQGTEAFF. CDR3 DNA: TGTGCCTGGATTAGGACACAAGGGACTGAAGCTTTCTTT.

The rearrangement uses TRBV18 and TRBJ2-1; D not resolved. Germline loops: CDR1 KGHSH, CDR2 LQKENI. CDR3 length equals 11 residues. V lost 3 bases and J lost 5, with 2 bases in between. In DNA, the CDR3 is TGTGCCAGCTCACCCGACAATGAGCAGTTCTTC. It codes for CASSPDNEQFF.

This chain links TRBV28 with TRBJ1-3; TRBD1 might be the D (6 bases). Germline CDR1 is MDHEN and CDR2 is SYDVKM. The CDR3 spans 17 residues. V was trimmed by 2 bases and J by 0 bases, leaving 14 bases between them. In DNA, the CDR3 is TGTGCCAGCAGTTTAACCAGGACAGAAGCCTCTGGAAACACCATATATTTT. Its protein product is CASSLTRTEASGNTIYF.

V gene TRBV10-3 combines with J gene TRBJ2-3; maybe TRBD2 (5 bases). Germline V gives CDR1 ENHRY, CDR2 SYGVKD. Trimming stripped 4 bases from V and 2 bases from J, with 10 bases between. The CDR3 is made up of 14 amino acids. This CDR3 reads CAISGTPYTDTQYF. The CDR3, as DNA: TGTGCCATCAGTGGGACTCCTTACACAGATACGCAGTATTTT.

The gene calls are TRBV5-4 and TRBJ2-2, with 10 bases identical to TRBD2. This CDR3 has 17 residues. With 6 bases clipped from V and 0 bases from J, the junction kept 8 bases outside the gene matches. CDR1 and CDR2 (germline): SGHNT, YYREEE (reference sequence). CDR3 amino acids: CASTRSSGSANTGELFF. Written as DNA, the CDR3 is TGTGCCAGCACAAGGTCTAGCGGGAGTGCGAACACCGGGGAGCTGTTTTTT.

This rearrangement joins TRBV27 to TRBJ2-7, with D perhaps matching TRBD1 or TRBD2 (5 bases each). CDR1 and CDR2 (germline): MNHEY, SMNVEV (reference sequence). This CDR3 spans 16 amino acids. Trimming removed 0 bases at V and 3 bases at J, with 15 bases between. The CDR3 DNA follows: TGTGCCAGCAGTTTATCTGGGACCTATGTATACTACGAGCAGTACTTC. Amino acid sequence: CASSLSGTYVYYEQYF.

This chain connects TRBV6-5 to TRBJ2-5; maybe TRBD2 (7 bases). Germline CDR1 reads MNHEY; CDR2 reads SVGAGI. The CDR3 contains 14 residues. The CDR3 DNA reads as TGTGCATCCTTGCCGGGGGGCGGTCGAGAGACCCAGTACTTC. It yields the protein CASLPGGGRETQYF.

The V and J genes are TRBV11-2 and TRBJ2-5; possibly TRBD2 for D (6 bases). Germline V lookup: CDR1 SGHAT, CDR2 FQNNGV. CDR3 length: 15 residues. Trimming took off 5 bases at V and 4 bases at J, with 17 bases between the two ends. Written as DNA, the CDR3 is TGTGCCAGCAGCGGAGGGATTGGCAGGCCAGAGACCCAGTACTTC. It encodes CASSGGIGRPETQYF.

This chain joins TRBV5-4 and TRBJ2-5, with D uncertain. The CDR3 has 11 amino acids. Trimming removed 2 bases at V and 4 bases at J, with 3 bases between. The germline CDR1 and CDR2 sequences are SGHNT and YYREEE (reference sequence). CDR3 residues: CASSFGETQYF. CDR3 nucleotide sequence: TGTGCCAGCAGCTTTGGAGAGACCCAGTACTTC.

V usage is TRBV7-2 and J usage is TRBJ2-2, with 9 bases that match TRBD2. CDR1 is SGHTA, CDR2 FQGNSA, per germline. The V gene end was trimmed by 6 bases and the J gene end by 6 bases; junction bases not matched to a gene: 8. The CDR3 loop spans 15 amino acids. In nucleotides, the CDR3 is TGTGCCAGCAGATCCCCGGGACTAGCAGCCGGGGAGCTGTTTTTT. It translates to CASRSPGLAAGELFF.

The chain uses TRBV6-5 and TRBJ1-3; TRBD1 agrees at 8 bases. Germline V gene sequence: CDR1 MNHEY, CDR2 SVGAGI. Germline trimming cut 8 bases from V and 9 bases from J; bases unmatched to any gene: 3. The CDR3 is made up of 11 amino acids. The CDR3 DNA is TGTGCCAGCCGGGGGACAGGCACCATATATTTT. It yields the protein CASRGTGTIYF.

The rearrangement uses TRBV28 and TRBJ1-2; D may be TRBD1 (5 bases). Germline CDR1 MDHEN, CDR2 SYDVKM. The CDR3 runs to 14 residues. V was cut by 2 bases and J by 8 bases, with 15 bases left in between. This chain's CDR3 is CASSLGDAGGGYTF. CDR3 bases: TGTGCCAGCAGTTTAGGTGACGCGGGGGGAGGCTACACCTTC.

The gene calls are TRBV13 and TRBJ2-1, with 8 bases lining up with TRBD2. Germline-derived CDR1 and CDR2 are PRHDT and FYEKMQ (reference sequence). The V and J ends lost 6 bases and 7 bases, in that order; junction bases with no gene match: 8. There are 14 residues in the CDR3. CDR3 region: CASRGAGEVNEQFF. CDR3 bases: TGTGCCAGCAGGGGAGCGGGAGAAGTGAATGAGCAGTTCTTC.